This T cell receptor (beta chain) was captured by sequencing in a study of metastatic and nonmetastatic thyroid tumors. Study-level background: Blood and tumor or nodule tissue repertoires from malignant and benign thyroid patients were compared. Study results and limitations: The study reportedly found significantly higher TCR beta diversity in malignant thyroid tumors than benign nodules, in blood and tumor.

How the authors handled the data: Between-group CDR3 differences, defined by clinicopathological status, yielded a distant-metastasis classifier for papillary thyroid cancer. TCRdb reprocessed the PCR reads via MiXCR. The V and J calls reflect TCRdb's pipeline rather than the authors' work. The table lists about 64,000 clones, 4% to 4.5% of them singletons. Looked up from germline, CDR1 is SGHVS and CDR2 is FQNEAQ. V was clipped by 2 bases and J by 6 bases, with 14 bases between them. CDR3 length equals 15 residues. Patients had received no treatment of any kind before thyroid surgery. This clone was seen repeatedly, ten times or more. Its antigen is as yet unknown.

The chain recombines TRBV7-8 with TRBJ2-1; the D gene is possibly TRBD2 (5 bases). Input material: blood. This TCR was sampled from a female donor with papillary thyroid cancer or a benign thyroid nodule (not recorded which). Some clones in this sample may be carry-over from other donors' samples. CDR3 nucleotides: TGTGCCAGCAGCTTACCTGGGAGTAAGCGCAATGAGCAGTTCTTC. Protein product: CASSLPGSKRNEQFF.